These 9 T cell receptor beta chains came from one sample sequenced in a study of T-cell reconstitution after alpha-beta-depleted transplantation in children. Unique molecular identifiers featured in how the TCRbeta library was prepared. Via MiXCR, TCRdb re-called the PCR reads, giving one row per CDR3 protein. The sample contains a few hundred thousand distinct CDR3 sequences, about a fifth of which appear only once. Sequenced here: PBMCs from the stem cell graft donor, sampled from the stem cell graft. The receptors shown here come from a human donor who donated a stem cell graft to a child with acute myeloid leukemia.

In its sample, this clonotype was seen many times. The chain uses TRBV10-3 and TRBJ2-1; no clear D. The CDR3 spans 17 residues. V was trimmed by 3 bases and J by 0 bases, leaving 15 bases between them. Germline V gene lookup returns CDR1 ENHRY and CDR2 SYGVKD. The CDR3 sequence: CAISEADERSSYNEQFF. Written as DNA, the CDR3 is TGTGCCATCAGTGAAGCCGACGAGAGAAGCTCCTACAATGAGCAGTTCTTC.

The V and J genes are TRBV20-1 and TRBJ2-3; 9 bases are a match to TRBD1. This CDR3 has 16 amino acids. V shed 0 bases and J 6 bases; nucleotides not matched to a gene: 10. Per the germline V gene, CDR1 is DFQATT and CDR2 is SNEGSKA (reference sequence). CDR3 region: CSARDLGTGYLDTQYF. The CDR3 DNA sequence: TGCAGTGCTAGAGATCTTGGGACAGGGTATTTGGATACGCAGTATTTT.

This clonotype was recorded a few times. V and J are TRBV20-1 and TRBJ1-1, with D unclear. The germline gives CDR1 DFQATT, CDR2 SNEGSKA (reference sequence). V was shortened by 2 bases and J by 4 bases, with 11 bases between the two germline ends. CDR3 size: 13 residues. CDR3 region: CSARQLGLTEAFF. In DNA form, the CDR3 reads TGCAGTGCTAGACAATTGGGCCTCACTGAAGCTTTCTTT.

This clonotype has at least ten counts. The gene calls are TRBV29-1 and TRBJ2-7; TRBD1 or TRBD2 may be the D gene (6 bases each). CDR1 and CDR2 (germline): SQVTM, ANQGSEA. V gave up 4 bases and J gave up 2 bases, with 9 bases separating them. CDR3 size: 12 residues. The CDR3 here is CSVVGGPYEQYF. The CDR3 DNA reads TGCAGCGTTGTAGGGGGGCCCTACGAGCAGTACTTC.

This chain connects TRBV27 to TRBJ1-1; 7 bases align to TRBD1. The trim removed 7 bases at V and 1 base at J, leaving 15 bases unmatched. The germline gives CDR1 MNHEY, CDR2 SMNVEV (reference sequence). The CDR3 has 17 residues. The CDR3 sequence: CASTPRRLQGPNTEAFF. The CDR3 nucleotides are TGTGCCAGCACTCCAAGAAGGTTACAGGGGCCGAACACTGAAGCTTTCTTT.

J is TRBJ2-1 and V is TRBV24-1; D not certain. V lost 3 bases and J 0 bases, leaving 14 bases between the germline ends. The germline gives CDR1 KGHDR, CDR2 SFDVKD. This CDR3 has 17 residues. Written as DNA, the CDR3 is TGTGCCACCAGTGATCTATCGACCCAGAGCTCCTACAATGAGCAGTTCTTC. It codes for CATSDLSTQSSYNEQFF.

This clonotype was counted a few times. The genes are TRBV20-1 and TRBJ2-2, with D perhaps TRBD2 (5 bases). The germline V gene has CDR1 DFQATT and CDR2 SNEGSKA (reference sequence). V lost 0 bases and J lost 5, with 7 bases in between. This CDR3 is 13 amino acids long. The CDR3 sequence is CSARDRRTGELFF. In DNA form, the CDR3 reads TGCAGTGCTAGAGATCGGAGGACCGGGGAGCTGTTTTTT.

Only a few counts were recorded for this clonotype. The rearrangement uses TRBV4-3 and TRBJ2-1; no clear D. This CDR3 has 17 residues. Trimming removed 0 bases from V and 7 bases from J, with 19 bases in between. The germline gives CDR1 LGHNA, CDR2 YSLEER. The chain's CDR3 is CASSQEPYFFQVNEQFF. In DNA form, the CDR3 reads TGCGCCAGCAGCCAAGAGCCGTATTTCTTTCAGGTGAATGAGCAGTTCTTC.

This clonotype appeared a few times. This rearrangement joins TRBV20-1 to TRBJ2-2; 8 bases match TRBD1. CDR3 length equals 14 residues. Losses at the gene ends were 3 bases for V and 7 bases for J; bases not matched to a gene: 7. Germline CDR1 DFQATT, CDR2 SNEGSKA (reference sequence). The CDR3 protein is CSARIQGAGGELFF. Here the CDR3 DNA reads TGCAGTGCTAGGATTCAGGGGGCTGGCGGGGAGCTGTTTTTT.